The source of this T cell receptor beta chain is a study of T cells in Graves' hyperthyroidism and ophthalmopathy. Whole-study context: Upon initial diagnosis and before any treatment, peripheral blood was collected.

CDR1 is SGDLS, CDR2 YYNGEE, per germline. This CDR3 region has 16 residues. The J segment lost 0 bases and the V segment lost 4 bases, leaving 5 bases of the junction unmatched. Amplification yielded TCR beta CDR3 regions, with RNA transcripts as the source. Initially, a first-round RT-PCR of the TCR CDR3 employed the HTBI primer set. MiXCR, applied by TCRdb to the multiplex PCR reads, yields one record per CDR3 protein. The sample shows around 200,000 distinct CDR3 sequences, around 19% of them seen only once. No progression to ophthalmopathy during 18 months of follow-up defined stable disease. The PBMCs were sourced from fresh peripheral blood (approximately 10 ml).

The source of this sequence is a middle-aged man with Graves' hyperthyroidism. The chain links TRBV9 to TRBJ2-2, with 8 positions matching TRBD2. The sequencing input was blood. CDR3 DNA sequence: TGTGCCAGCAGCTCACACGGGGGGGCGAACACCGGGGAGCTGTTTTTT. It specifies CASSSHGGANTGELFF.